What follows are 20 T cell receptor beta chains derived from one specimen sequenced in a study of blood T cell repertoires in COVID-19 (dated by TCRdb to about 2020). Libraries were prepared through the immunoSEQ multiplex PCR assay. The table was pulled from immuneACCESS by TCRdb, which kept in-frame rearrangements only. Such tables lose some clones; where checked, under half of the loss comes from unresolved V genes, and the rest has no known cause. This sample is represented by 70,000 or so clones; around 87% of them were singletons. The ten largest clones take up roughly 11% of the sample. The sample comprised peripheral blood. All receptors come from a woman under 30 with acute or convalescent COVID-19.

The V call is TRBV5-5, the J call TRBJ2-3; possibly TRBD1 for D (8 bases). Germline CDR1 is SGHKS and CDR2 is YYEKEE (reference sequence). The CDR3 totals 14 residues. The germline V and J ends were trimmed by 4 bases and 6 bases, with 15 bases remaining between them. As DNA, the CDR3 is TGTGCCAGCAGCCGGGGGGACAGGAGCGATACGCAGTATTTT. Amino acids: CASSRGDRSDTQYF.

The gene calls are TRBV27 and TRBJ2-1; 9 nucleotides match TRBD2. The CDR3 is made up of 18 amino acids. Per the germline V gene, CDR1 is MNHEY and CDR2 is SMNVEV (reference sequence). Trimming at V came to 1 base and at J to 7 bases, leaving 14 bases not matched to a gene. CDR3 sequence (DNA): TGTGCCAGCAGTTTATTTCCTAGCGGGATCAAAGCGGGGAATGAGCAGTTCTTC. Translated: CASSLFPSGIKAGNEQFF.

The rearrangement uses TRBV7-9 and TRBJ2-1; 11 nucleotides agree with TRBD1. Germline-derived CDR1 and CDR2 are SEHNR and FQNEAQ (reference sequence). This CDR3 contains 16 residues. Trimming cost V 2 bases and J 7 bases; bases outside gene matches: 7. The CDR3 sequence is CASSLILGTGGNEQFF. The CDR3 DNA follows: TGTGCCAGCAGCTTAATCCTCGGGACAGGGGGGAATGAGCAGTTCTTC.

The chain uses TRBV2 and TRBJ2-4; D gene uncertain. Per germline, CDR1 SNHLY and CDR2 FYNNEI. The ends were cut back, 2 bases at V and 9 bases at J, with 17 bases in the middle. The CDR3 has 15 residues. CDR3 residues: CASSELGSVGFIQYF. The CDR3 coding sequence is TGTGCCAGCAGTGAACTAGGTAGTGTTGGGTTCATTCAGTACTTC.

This clone was seen once. The chain links TRBV28 to TRBJ1-3; 8 bases are a match to TRBD1. This CDR3 has 13 residues. Germline V gene sequence: CDR1 MDHEN, CDR2 SYDVKM. Trimming took 7 bases from V and 4 from J; bases not matched to a gene: 3. CDR3 sequence reads: CASTAGGGNTIYF. DNA for the CDR3: TGTGCCAGCACCGCAGGGGGCGGAAACACCATATATTTT.

V is TRBV12-3 or TRBV12-4 and J is TRBJ1-5; D unresolved. Trimming shortened V by 2 bases and J by 5 bases, and 7 bases separated the two germline ends. CDR3 length equals 13 residues. The CDR3 nucleotides are TGTGCCAGCAGTTTATCTCGGGATCAGCCCCAGCATTTT. Protein product: CASSLSRDQPQHF.

The chain combines TRBV28 with TRBJ2-2; D remains unclear. The CDR3 spans 13 residues. Germline V gives CDR1 MDHEN, CDR2 SYDVKM. The V gene lost 3 bases and the J gene lost 1 base, with 3 bases spanning the gap. CDR3 loop: CASSFLNTGELFF. DNA of the CDR3: TGTGCCAGCAGTTTCCTGAACACCGGGGAGCTGTTTTTT.

V and J are TRBV5-6 and TRBJ1-6, with D perhaps matching TRBD1 (5 bases). Germline assignment: CDR1 SGHDT and CDR2 YYEEEE. CDR3 size: 13 residues. Trimming cost V 7 bases and J 7 bases, with 12 bases left between them. CDR3 sequence (DNA): TGTGCCAGCCGGGCAGGGCCAAATTCACCCCTCCACTTT. Translating gives CASRAGPNSPLHF.

The V and J genes are TRBV18 and TRBJ1-4; D might be TRBD1 (5 bases). V shed 3 bases and J shed 3 bases, with 8 bases lying between them. Germline V CDR1 and CDR2: KGHSH, LQKENI. The CDR3 sequence is 14 residues long. In nucleotides, the CDR3 is TGTGCCAGCTCACCTCCAGGGTCTAATGAAAAACTGTTTTTT. Translation gives CASSPPGSNEKLFF.

The chain carries TRBV7-9 and TRBJ2-2; 7 positions match TRBD1. V shed 5 bases and J 0 bases; nucleotides not matched to a gene: 6. The germline CDR1 and CDR2 sequences are SEHNR and FQNEAQ (reference sequence). CDR3 length: 16 residues. CDR3 in amino acids: CASSARDSPNTGELFF. The DNA of the CDR3 is TGTGCCAGCAGCGCCAGGGACAGCCCGAACACCGGGGAGCTGTTTTTT.

In its sample, this clone was seen a few times. The gene calls are TRBV29-1 and TRBJ1-5; 9 nucleotides align to TRBD1. CDR1 SQVTM and CDR2 ANQGSEA come from the germline V gene. The trim removed 6 bases at V and 7 bases at J, leaving 13 bases unmatched. This CDR3 has 15 residues. The CDR3 sequence is CSVLPKGQGWQPQHF. The CDR3 DNA follows: TGCAGCGTGTTGCCAAAAGGACAGGGGTGGCAGCCCCAGCATTTT.

The chain joins TRBV7-2 to TRBJ1-2; 8 positions agree with TRBD1. This CDR3 contains 16 residues. Germline CDR1 is SGHTA and CDR2 is FQGNSA. With 6 bases clipped from V and 2 bases from J, the junction kept 11 bases outside the gene matches. The CDR3 coding sequence is TGTGCCAGCAGACTCCAGGGGGCGCCCTCAAACTATGGCTACACCTTC. Translation: CASRLQGAPSNYGYTF.

Note on this clone: Other DNA sequences in this sample translate to the same CDR3. The chain is built from TRBV7-2 and TRBJ1-5, with TRBD1 matching 8 bases. CDR1 SGHTA and CDR2 FQGNSA come from the germline V gene. This CDR3 comprises 14 residues. J gave up 2 bases and V 5 bases, and 2 bases lay outside the gene matches. CDR3 amino acids: CASSPGQGNQPQHF. The DNA of the CDR3 is TGTGCCAGCAGCCCGGGACAGGGCAATCAGCCCCAGCATTTT.

The V and J genes are TRBV9 and TRBJ2-3; maybe TRBD2 (6 bases). There are 17 residues in the CDR3. V lost 3 bases and J 0 bases, leaving 17 bases between the germline ends. Germline assignment: CDR1 SGDLS and CDR2 YYNGEE. CDR3 nucleotide sequence: TGTGCCAGCAGCGGCGGGACTCCATATCTTAGCACAGATACGCAGTATTTT. Translated: CASSGGTPYLSTDTQYF.

This clone has a single count. This sequence joins TRBV2 and TRBJ1-1; TRBD1 aligns across 7 bases. CDR1 is SNHLY and CDR2 is FYNNEI in the germline V gene. Germline trimming cut 6 bases from V and 8 bases from J; bases unmatched to any gene: 3. This CDR3 region has 11 residues. The CDR3 coding sequence is TGTGCCAGCAGGGGGACAGCAGAAGCTTTCTTT. This gives the protein CASRGTAEAFF.

The rearrangement joins TRBV6-4 to TRBJ2-1; 7 positions agree with TRBD1. Germline V lookup: CDR1 MRHNA, CDR2 SNTAGT. The CDR3 length is 15 residues. V lost 3 bases to trimming and J lost 5 bases; unmatched junction nucleotides: 7. This CDR3 is CASSEQGNPHNEQFF. For the CDR3, the DNA is TGTGCCAGCAGTGAACAGGGGAATCCTCACAATGAGCAGTTCTTC.

The chain employs TRBV18 and TRBJ1-5, with D perhaps matching TRBD1 (6 bases). This CDR3 region has 17 residues. Germline V gene data show CDR1 as KGHSH and CDR2 as LQKENI. The V and J ends lost 2 bases and 0 bases respectively, with 14 bases between them. The CDR3 loop is CASSPGPTGYSNQPQHF. The CDR3 DNA reads as TGTGCCAGCTCACCAGGCCCTACAGGGTATAGCAATCAGCCCCAGCATTTT. Full variable domain (missing parts from reference TRBV18 and TRBJ1-5): NAGVMQNPRHLVRRRGQEARLRCSPMKGHSHVYWYRQLPEEGLKFMVYLQKENIIDESGMPKERFSAEFPKEGPSILRIQQVVRGDSAAYFCASSPGPTGYSNQPQHFGDGTRLSIL.

V and J are TRBV28 and TRBJ1-2, with a weak D call TRBD1 (6 bases). V was pared by 5 bases and J by 7 bases, with 17 bases between. Germline V gene data show CDR1 as MDHEN and CDR2 as SYDVKM. The CDR3 has 14 residues. The chain's CDR3 is CASSTPGVRGGYTF. DNA of the CDR3: TGTGCCAGCAGTACCCCCGGGGTCAGGGGTGGCTACACCTTC.

The chain is built from TRBV20-1 and TRBJ2-1; TRBD2 matches 8 bases. Germline V gives CDR1 DFQATT, CDR2 SNEGSKA (reference sequence). CDR3 length: 11 residues. The J segment lost 15 bases and the V segment lost 0 bases, leaving 4 bases of the junction unmatched. CDR3 sequence: CSARDSGKTFF. The DNA of the CDR3 is TGCAGTGCTAGAGATAGCGGGAAAACGTTCTTC.

This clone was found once. The rearrangement links TRBV5-1 to TRBJ2-1; TRBD2 agrees at 8 bases. V was clipped by 4 bases and J by 3 bases; unmatched bases: 6. This CDR3 is 15 amino acids long. Germline loops: CDR1 SGHRS, CDR2 YFSETQ. The CDR3 bases are TGCGCCAGCAGCGAGACTAGCGTGATCTACAATGAGCAGTTCTTC. It specifies CASSETSVIYNEQFF.